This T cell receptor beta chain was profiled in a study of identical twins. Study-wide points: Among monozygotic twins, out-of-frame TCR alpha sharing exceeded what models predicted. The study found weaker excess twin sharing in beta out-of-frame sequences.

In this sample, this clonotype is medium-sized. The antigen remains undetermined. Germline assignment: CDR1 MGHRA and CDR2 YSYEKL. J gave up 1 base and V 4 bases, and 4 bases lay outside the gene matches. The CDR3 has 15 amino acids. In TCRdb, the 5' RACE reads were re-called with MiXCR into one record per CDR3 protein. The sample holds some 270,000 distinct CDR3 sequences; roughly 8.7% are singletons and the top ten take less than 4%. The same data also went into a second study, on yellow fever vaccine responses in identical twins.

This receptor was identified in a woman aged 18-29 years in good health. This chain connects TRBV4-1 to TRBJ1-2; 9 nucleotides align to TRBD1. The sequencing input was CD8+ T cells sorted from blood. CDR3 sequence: CASSPRTGDNYGYTF. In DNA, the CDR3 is TGCGCCAGCAGCCCCCGGACAGGGGATAACTATGGCTACACCTTC.